The 21 T cell receptor beta chains given below trace back to one sample, sequenced in a study of T cell repertoires in cytomegalovirus infection. TCRdb reprocessed the reads with MiXCR, giving one entry per CDR3 protein. The profile covers hundreds of thousands of distinct CDR3 sequences, with about 17% appearing a single time and about 12% taken by the ten largest. Sample: PBMCs. These receptors all stem from a human donor in good health (CMV status not recorded). Some clones in this sample may be carry-over from other donors' samples.

The table lists this clonotype with a count of one. This chain connects TRBV5-1 to TRBJ2-5; 9 positions match TRBD1. CDR1 and CDR2 from the germline V gene are SGHRS and YFSETQ. J gave up 5 bases and V 1 base, and 3 bases lay outside the gene matches. This CDR3 comprises 14 residues. The CDR3 DNA follows: TGCGCCAGCAGCTTGAACAGGGGGCGCGAGACCCAGTACTTC. Its protein product is CASSLNRGRETQYF.

The table lists this clonotype with a few counts. The chain couples TRBV15 to TRBJ1-6, with a tentative D call TRBD1 (5 bases). This CDR3 region has 17 residues. CDR1 is LNHNV and CDR2 is YYDKDF in the germline V gene (reference sequence). Trimming took 0 bases from V and 3 from J, leaving 12 bases between them. The CDR3 DNA reads TGTGCCACCAGCAGAGATCGGGGGGACTACTATAATTCACCCCTCCACTTT. Protein product: CATSRDRGDYYNSPLHF.

The chain has TRBV6-6 and TRBJ1-5; D is ambiguous. The CDR3 sequence is 15 residues long. Trimming left V 6 bases short and J 7 bases short, with 19 bases between. Germline values: CDR1 MNHNY, CDR2 SVGAGI (reference sequence). CDR3 DNA: TGTGCCAGCAGCCCGCGGGCCGTACGCGACCAGCCCCAGCATTTT. Its protein is CASSPRAVRDQPQHF.

The rearrangement links TRBV12-3 or TRBV12-4 to TRBJ2-5; possibly TRBD2 for D (6 bases). CDR3 length equals 14 residues. V dropped 5 bases and J dropped 9 bases, with 19 bases sitting between them. CDR3 coding DNA: TGTGCCAGCAGTCTAGGACTAACCAGGTTGGCCCAGTACTTC. Translated, it gives CASSLGLTRLAQYF.

The chain uses TRBV7-2 and TRBJ1-5; D not certain. Between the trimmed V and J ends, which lost 1 base and 1 base, there was a span of 8 bases. The CDR3 spans 15 residues. The germline CDR1 and CDR2 sequences are SGHTA and FQGNSA. CDR3 loop: CASSLGHSSNQPQHF. The DNA of the CDR3 is TGTGCCAGCAGCTTAGGGCACTCAAGCAATCAGCCCCAGCATTTT.

V and J are TRBV15 and TRBJ1-5, with 7 bases identical to TRBD1. Germline V gives CDR1 LNHNV, CDR2 YYDKDF (reference sequence). V gave up 3 bases and J gave up 0 bases; unmatched junction bases: 5. The CDR3 runs 16 residues. This CDR3 reads CATSSDRAYSNQPQHF. CDR3 coding DNA: TGTGCCACCAGCAGCGACAGGGCCTATAGCAATCAGCCCCAGCATTTT.

This clonotype was detected only a few times. The chain recombines TRBV7-9 with TRBJ1-6; 7 positions agree with TRBD1. Per germline, CDR1 SEHNR and CDR2 FQNEAQ (reference sequence). This CDR3 spans 17 amino acids. The ends lost 3 bases at V and 6 bases at J; junction bases unmatched: 11. The CDR3 coding sequence is TGTGCCAGCAGCTTCTTGACAGGGCCGGCTATTAATTCACCCCTCCACTTT. Its protein product is CASSFLTGPAINSPLHF.

The rearrangement joins TRBV19 to TRBJ2-7, with TRBD1 identical over 10 bases. The CDR3 runs to 14 residues. The V gene's germline CDR1 is LNHDA and CDR2 SQIVND (reference sequence). Trimming cost V 6 bases and J 2 bases; bases outside gene matches: 4. The CDR3 DNA reads as TGTGCCAGTAGCCCGACAGGGGGCCCCTACGAGCAGTACTTC. Protein product: CASSPTGGPYEQYF.

This clonotype has more than one count but fewer than ten. V gene TRBV5-1 combines with J gene TRBJ1-1; D might be TRBD1 (5 bases). Between the trimmed V and J ends, which lost 0 bases and 5 bases, there was a span of 11 bases. The CDR3 covers 14 residues. Germline CDR1 SGHRS, CDR2 YFSETQ. The CDR3 loop is CASSLAGGRTEAFF. The CDR3 nucleotides read TGCGCCAGCAGCTTGGCCGGGGGTAGGACTGAAGCTTTCTTT.

The chain is built from TRBV9 and TRBJ2-3; D gene uncertain. V lost 5 bases and J 0 bases, leaving 10 bases between the germline ends. Germline CDR1 and CDR2: SGDLS and YYNGEE. The CDR3 spans 14 residues. The CDR3 bases are TGTGCCAGCAGTGGCGGCTCTAGCACAGATACGCAGTATTTT. Amino acid sequence: CASSGGSSTDTQYF. The whole variable domain, remainder taken from reference TRBV9 and TRBJ2-3, is DSGVTQTPKHLITATGQRVTLRCSPRSGDLSVYWYQQSLDQGLQFLIQYYNGEERAKGNILERFSAQQFPDLHSELNLSSLELGDSALYFCASSGGSSTDTQYFGPGTRLTVL.

This clonotype was observed a handful of times. The CDR3 sequence is CASSVPGQDEQYF. In DNA form, the CDR3 reads TGTGCCAGCAGCGTTCCGGGACAGGACGAGCAGTACTTC. This chain connects TRBV4-2 to TRBJ2-7, with TRBD1 matching 8 bases. The ends lost 5 bases at V and 5 bases at J; junction bases unmatched: 5. The CDR3 loop spans 13 amino acids. Germline CDR1 is LGHNA and CDR2 is YNFKEQ.

The chain combines TRBV7-3 with TRBJ2-3, with TRBD1 as a possible D gene (6 bases). Trimming left V 4 bases short and J 6 bases short, with 14 bases between. This CDR3 is built from 14 residues. CDR1 is SGHTA and CDR2 is FQGTGA in the germline V gene. The CDR3 loop is CASSSRGDRDTQYF. In nucleotides, the CDR3 is TGTGCCAGCAGCTCCAGGGGAGACCGGGATACGCAGTATTTT.

V and J are TRBV5-1 and TRBJ2-1; 12 bases align to TRBD2. V trimming: 2 bases; J trimming: 5 bases; junction bases outside the gene matches: 5. Germline CDR1 is SGHRS and CDR2 is YFSETQ. The CDR3 spans 16 residues. The CDR3 protein is CASSFGLAGGNNEQFF. DNA for the CDR3: TGCGCCAGCAGCTTTGGCCTAGCGGGGGGGAACAATGAGCAGTTCTTC.

This clonotype was recorded a few times. This chain connects TRBV12-3 or TRBV12-4 to TRBJ1-2; D may be TRBD1 (5 bases). The CDR3 has 13 residues. V was trimmed by 10 bases and J by 3 bases, leaving 15 bases between them. CDR3 sequence (DNA): TGTGCCACCATGGTGACAGAACACTATGGCTACACCTTC. It codes for CATMVTEHYGYTF.

This chain uses TRBV20-1 with TRBJ2-7; D is perhaps TRBD1 or TRBD2 (5 bases each). V was cut by 5 bases and J by 5 bases, with 25 bases left in between. The CDR3 extends over 16 amino acids. In germline, CDR1 is DFQATT, CDR2 SNEGSKA (reference sequence). CDR3 DNA: TGCAGTGCTTCCCGACCCCTTGGGGGAACAGGAGACGAGCAGTACTTC. Its protein is CSASRPLGGTGDEQYF.

The rearrangement uses TRBV12-3 or TRBV12-4 and TRBJ1-2, with unresolved D. The germline V and J ends were trimmed by 6 bases and 0 bases, with 8 bases remaining between them. The CDR3 totals 13 residues. CDR3 coding DNA: TGTGCCAGCAGCATTGCCCCTAACTATGGCTACACCTTC. It is translated as CASSIAPNYGYTF.

Many counts were recorded for this clonotype. The V gene is TRBV7-2, the J gene TRBJ2-1; TRBD1 matches 8 bases. V was pared by 3 bases and J by 7 bases, with 5 bases of the junction left unmatched. CDR1 and CDR2 from the germline V gene are SGHTA and FQGNSA. This CDR3 is built from 14 residues. CDR3 residues: CASSLGRGPNEQFF. DNA of the CDR3: TGTGCCAGCAGCTTGGGCAGGGGGCCGAATGAGCAGTTCTTC.

This clonotype was found a few times. The chain recombines TRBV7-2 with TRBJ2-2; TRBD2 aligns across 12 bases. Germline V lookup: CDR1 SGHTA, CDR2 FQGNSA. Unmatched junction bases numbered 6, after V lost 6 bases and J lost 4 bases. CDR3 size: 16 residues. The chain's CDR3 is CASSALAGGITGELFF. CDR3 DNA: TGTGCCAGCAGTGCACTAGCGGGGGGCATCACCGGGGAGCTGTTTTTT.

This clonotype was observed a handful of times. The rearrangement joins TRBV6-2 or TRBV6-3 to TRBJ2-1, with a tentative D call TRBD2 (7 bases). The CDR3 consists of 14 residues. Germline V gene data show CDR1 as MNHEY and CDR2 as SVGEGT. V lost 0 bases and J 6 bases, leaving 9 bases between the germline ends. The CDR3 protein is CASSYSAGANEQFF. The CDR3 region has the DNA TGTGCCAGCAGTTACTCGGCGGGGGCCAATGAGCAGTTCTTC.

The CDR3: CASSAQTSTDTQYF. Written as DNA, the CDR3 is TGTGCCAGCAGTGCCCAGACTAGCACAGATACGCAGTATTTT. The gene calls are TRBV2 and TRBJ2-3, with no clear D. CDR3 length: 14 residues. The ends were cut back, 4 bases at V and 0 bases at J, with 8 bases in the middle. Germline V gives CDR1 SNHLY, CDR2 FYNNEI.

The gene calls are TRBV28 and TRBJ1-2; 9 bases agree with TRBD1. Germline V gene data show CDR1 as MDHEN and CDR2 as SYDVKM. V was pared by 8 bases and J by 8 bases, with 9 bases of the junction left unmatched. The CDR3 has 13 amino acids. In nucleotides, the CDR3 is TGTGCCAGCGCAACGGGACAGGGTAGAGGCTACACCTTC. It codes for CASATGQGRGYTF.